A selection of T cell receptor beta chains follows, all from one sample in a study of T cell responses to AZD1222 COVID-19 vaccine. Assay: immunoSEQ multiplex PCR; the TCRdb copy retains only in-frame clones and omits some. Of roughly 67,000 clones in the sample, over 60% were seen once. This material consisted of peripheral blood, taken on day 0 of AZD1222 vaccination. The origin of the receptors is an adult in good health. Both conserved end residues are part of each CDR3. A D gene is named only where the DNA matches it firmly. Clone size, where shown, is once, few, many, or a class for clones that have expanded.

v_gene	j_gene	abundance	d_gene	CDR3nt	CDR3aa
TRBV29-1	TRBJ2-5	-	-	TGCAGCGTTGGAAAGGGGCAAGGTATGGAGACCCAGTACTTC	CSVGKGQGMETQYF
TRBV19	TRBJ2-3	few	TRBD2	TGTGCCAGTAGTATGCGGGGGGCGAGGGATACGCAGTATTTT	CASSMRGARDTQYF
TRBV4-1	TRBJ2-7	few	-	TGCGCCAGCAGCCATCCAGGGGTGAGCTCCTACGAGCAGTACTTC	CASSHPGVSSYEQYF
TRBV3-1/TRBV3-2	TRBJ2-7	-	TRBD1	TGTGCCAGCGGGTTCGGGACAGGGTTCCACGAGCAGTACTTC	CASGFGTGFHEQYF
TRBV25-1	TRBJ1-6	-	TRBD1	TGTGCCAGCAGTCAGACAGGGAGAAATTCACCCCTCCACTTT	CASSQTGRNSPLHF
TRBV5-6	TRBJ2-5	-	TRBD2	TGTGCCAGCAGCTTGACTAGCGGGGGGGGTGAGACCCAGTACTTC	CASSLTSGGGETQYF
TRBV13	TRBJ2-1	-	-	TGTGCCAGCAGCGAGGAACTAGCAAATGAGCAGTTCTTC	CASSEELANEQFF
TRBV9	TRBJ2-3	-	-	TGTGCCAGCAGCGAGAGTAGCGCGGTGGCGGATACGCAGTATTTT	CASSESSAVADTQYF
TRBV12-1	TRBJ1-5	-	-	TGTGCCAGCAGCTTTTTCGGGCAGACCCATAGCAATCAGCCCCAGCATTTT	CASSFFGQTHSNQPQHF
TRBV6-1	TRBJ1-1	-	-	TGTGCCAGCAGTGAAATGAGCACTGAAGCTTTCTTT	CASSEMSTEAFF
TRBV29-1	TRBJ1-5	-	TRBD1	TGCAGCGTGGGACAGGGCCCAGGTCAGCCCCAGCATTTT	CSVGQGPGQPQHF
TRBV19	TRBJ1-5	few	-	TGTGCCAGTAGTTATTTCTTCGATAGCAATCAGCCCCAGCATTTT	CASSYFFDSNQPQHF
TRBV12-3/TRBV12-4	TRBJ1-1	-	-	TGTGCCAGCAGCGTCGAGGGTGAAGCTTTCTTT	CASSVEGEAFF
TRBV6-6	TRBJ2-4	-	-	TGTGCCAGCAGTCAACCCACTGAAGCCAAAAACATTCAGTACTTC	CASSQPTEAKNIQYF
TRBV11-2	TRBJ2-2	-	-	TGTGCCAGCAGCTTAAGGTCTAAGAACACCGGGGAGCTGTTTTTT	CASSLRSKNTGELFF
TRBV30	TRBJ1-2	-	-	TGTGCCTGGAGTGTGTCGGACGTCGACTATGGCTACACCTTC	CAWSVSDVDYGYTF
TRBV7-2	TRBJ1-2	few	-	TGTGCCAGCAGCTTAGTGGCAGGAGACTATGGCTACACCTTC	CASSLVAGDYGYTF
TRBV3-1/TRBV3-2	TRBJ2-3	-	TRBD2	TGTGCCAGCAGCCACCGGACTAGCTCTGATACGCAGTATTTT	CASSHRTSSDTQYF